This T cell receptor (beta chain) was found in a study of shared clonotypes between healthy human individuals. There are 14 residues in the CDR3. Germline-derived CDR1 and CDR2 are LNHNV and YYDKDF (reference sequence). The trim removed 2 bases at V and 11 bases at J, leaving 11 bases unmatched. An approximately 200 ng quantity of DNA, 25,000 to 30,000 T cell genomes, went into the sorted-subset replicate PCRs. TCRdb keeps only in-frame clones here, not all; method: immunoSEQ multiplex PCR. Of fewer than 850,000 clones in the sample, more than 70% are singletons; the top ten hold around 1.8%. The rearrangement uses TRBV15 and TRBJ2-5; TRBD1 matches 7 bases. The sequencing sample was made of memory CD4+ T cells sorted from blood. The subset is: CD45RA-negative fraction. The receptor was isolated from a woman under 40 in good health. The CDR3 DNA reads TGTGCCACCAGCAGAAGGGGACAGTCTAAAGAGCAGTACTTC. It codes for CATSRRGQSKEQYF.